Each of the 27 T cell receptor beta chains below was sequenced from the same sample in a study of blood T cell repertoires in COVID-19 (dated by TCRdb to about 2020). The library was prepared using the immunoSEQ multiplex PCR assay. TCRdb re-hosts the immuneACCESS table, in-frame sequences only. Its copies lack some clones; in the studies checked, an unresolved V gene accounts for under half of them, and the cause for the rest is not known. This sample lists approximately 440,000 clones; around 90% were detected once. The ten largest clones take up about 0.6% of the sample. Source material: PBMCs or T cells enriched from blood (not recorded which). These receptor sequences come from a man between 18 and 35 years old who had recovered from COVID-19.

The chain is built from TRBV7-2 and TRBJ2-1; 7 bases map to TRBD1. CDR1 SGHTA and CDR2 FQGNSA come from the germline V gene. There are 14 residues in the CDR3. The V gene end was trimmed by 5 bases and the J gene end by 6 bases; junction bases not matched to a gene: 7. In nucleotides, the CDR3 is TGTGCCAGCAGCCTGGACAGGTTGGGCAATGAGCAGTTCTTC. This sequence encodes CASSLDRLGNEQFF.

The chain is built from TRBV6-6 and TRBJ1-5, with 9 positions matching TRBD1. J lost 4 bases, V lost 6 bases, and 1 base had no gene match. The CDR3 spans 13 residues. CDR1 and CDR2 from the germline V gene are MNHNY and SVGAGI (reference sequence). The CDR3 DNA is TGTGCCAGCAGGGGACAGGGTAATCAGCCCCAGCATTTT. It is translated as CASRGQGNQPQHF.

The chain recombines TRBV19 with TRBJ1-5; D is ambiguous. Germline loops: CDR1 LNHDA, CDR2 SQIVND (reference sequence). There are 13 residues in the CDR3. V dropped 6 bases and J dropped 3 bases, with 9 bases sitting between them. DNA for the CDR3: TGTGCCAGTAGCAACTCAAACAATCAGCCCCAGCATTTT. Translated, it gives CASSNSNNQPQHF. Combining the CDR3 with reference TRBV19 and TRBJ1-5 gives the whole variable domain DGGITQSPKYLFRKEGQNVTLSCEQNLNHDAMYWYRQDPGQGLRLIYYSQIVNDFQKGDIAEGYSVSREKKESFPLTVTSAQKNPTAFYLCASSNSNNQPQHFGDGTRLSIL.

The chain combines TRBV5-5 with TRBJ2-1; D is uncertain. CDR3 length equals 16 residues. V shed 0 bases and J shed 4 bases, with 14 bases lying between them. Germline-derived CDR1 and CDR2 are SGHKS and YYEKEE (reference sequence). As DNA, the CDR3 is TGTGCCAGCAGCTTGGCCATTGGTCTACGGTACAATGAGCAGTTCTTC. Translation: CASSLAIGLRYNEQFF.

The chain uses TRBV19 and TRBJ1-1; D remains ambiguous. The V end lost 1 base, the J end lost 3 bases, and 12 bases lay between the germline ends. There are 15 residues in the CDR3. Per germline, CDR1 LNHDA and CDR2 SQIVND (reference sequence). This chain's CDR3 is CASSIVGIKYTEAFF. The CDR3 DNA sequence: TGTGCCAGTAGTATAGTCGGGATTAAGTACACTGAAGCTTTCTTT.

J is TRBJ2-5 and V is TRBV27; unclear D gene. This CDR3 is 15 amino acids long. With 6 bases removed from V and 5 bases from J, the gap between germline ends came to 19 bases. Germline loops: CDR1 MNHEY, CDR2 SMNVEV (reference sequence). The CDR3 DNA reads as TGTGCCAGCAGCCAACTCCCGAATCGCGCCGAGACCCAGTACTTC. Encoded protein: CASSQLPNRAETQYF.

In DNA, the CDR3 is TGCGCCAGCAGCTTGCGGACAGAAAATCAGCCCCAGCATTTT. The encoded protein is CASSLRTENQPQHF. The chain uses TRBV5-1 and TRBJ1-5, with TRBD1 as a possible D gene (6 bases). V lost 1 base, J lost 4 bases, and 9 bases lay in between. The CDR3 contains 14 residues. Germline CDR1 is SGHRS and CDR2 is YFSETQ.

The chain has TRBV5-6 and TRBJ2-7, with TRBD1 matching over 12 bases. CDR1 and CDR2 (germline): SGHDT, YYEEEE. The CDR3 runs to 17 residues. Trimming took 4 bases from V and 3 from J; bases not matched to a gene: 11. The CDR3 region has the DNA TGTGCCAGCAGCCTCGGGACAGGGGGCGAAATAGGCTACGAGCAGTACTTC. Translating gives CASSLGTGGEIGYEQYF.

CDR3 amino acids: CASSIDRGQTEAFF. Here the CDR3 DNA reads TGTGCCAGTAGTATAGACAGGGGGCAGACTGAAGCTTTCTTT. This chain uses TRBV19 with TRBJ1-1; TRBD1 aligns across 8 bases. This CDR3 contains 14 residues. V lost 0 bases and J lost 5; bases outside the gene matches: 2. The germline V gene encodes CDR1 LNHDA and CDR2 SQIVND (reference sequence).

The chain links TRBV7-8 to TRBJ2-7, with 7 positions matching TRBD1. In germline, CDR1 is SGHVS, CDR2 FQNEAQ. Trimming removed 5 bases from V and 3 bases from J; junction bases left unmatched: 7. The CDR3 is made up of 14 amino acids. The CDR3 sequence: CASSPRQGDYEQYF. The CDR3 DNA reads as TGTGCCAGCAGCCCGCGACAGGGAGACTACGAGCAGTACTTC.

The chain carries TRBV5-1 and TRBJ1-1, with 10 bases lining up with TRBD1. This CDR3 region has 13 residues. V lost 3 bases to trimming and J lost 12 bases; unmatched junction nucleotides: 8. CDR1 is SGHRS and CDR2 is YFSETQ in the germline V gene. This CDR3 is CASSSKGQGMPFF. The CDR3 DNA sequence: TGCGCCAGCAGCTCGAAGGGACAGGGGATGCCTTTCTTT. Full variable domain (outside the CDR3, taken from reference TRBV5-1 and TRBJ1-1): KAGVTQTPRYLIKTRGQQVTLSCSPISGHRSVSWYQQTPGQGLQFLFEYFSETQRNKGNFPGRFSGRQFSNSRSEMNVSTLELGDSALYLCASSSKGQGMPFFGQGTRLTVV.

The CDR3 loop is CASSRGQLNTEAFF. The CDR3 coding sequence is TGTGCCAGCAGTCGGGGACAGTTGAACACTGAAGCTTTCTTT. The rearrangement uses TRBV27 and TRBJ1-1; 7 bases are shared with TRBD1. Germline V gene data show CDR1 as MNHEY and CDR2 as SMNVEV (reference sequence). CDR3 length equals 14 residues. V lost 5 bases to trimming and J lost 0 bases; unmatched junction nucleotides: 3.

V and J are TRBV7-9 and TRBJ2-7; D uncertain. CDR3 size: 13 residues. Trimming shortened V by 1 base and J by 5 bases, and 9 bases separated the two germline ends. The germline V gene encodes CDR1 SEHNR and CDR2 FQNEAQ (reference sequence). CDR3 bases: TGTGCCAGCAGCTTAGGTCCACGGGACGAGCAGTACTTC. Amino acid sequence: CASSLGPRDEQYF.

The CDR3 spells CASSLDWASGFF. DNA for the CDR3: TGTGCCAGCAGCTTAGATTGGGCTTCTGGGTTCTTC. This chain connects TRBV7-9 to TRBJ2-1; D gene unclear. Trimming pared 1 base from V and 15 bases from J, leaving 13 bases between. Germline lookup yields CDR1 SEHNR and CDR2 FQNEAQ (reference sequence). The CDR3 sequence is 12 residues long. Together with reference TRBV7-9 and TRBJ2-1, the CDR3 gives the full variable domain: DTGVSQNPRHKITKRGQNVTFRCDPISEHNRLYWYRQTLGQGPEFLTYFQNEAQLEKSRLLSDRFSAERPKGSFSTLEIQRTEQGDSAMYLCASSLDWASGFFGPGTRLTVL.

The chain combines TRBV2 with TRBJ1-4; 8 bases match TRBD1. The CDR3 runs 14 residues. Germline V gives CDR1 SNHLY, CDR2 FYNNEI. V shed 5 bases, J shed 8 bases, and the junction held 7 bases outside the gene matches. The CDR3 DNA is TGTGCCAGCAGTAAGGACAGGGAGACCGAAAAACTGTTTTTT. Its translation: CASSKDRETEKLFF.

The chain carries TRBV19 and TRBJ1-2; 9 bases agree with TRBD1. There are 14 residues in the CDR3. The V and J ends lost 4 bases and 7 bases, in that order; junction bases with no gene match: 7. The germline V gene has CDR1 LNHDA and CDR2 SQIVND (reference sequence). This CDR3 is CASSTGQGRVGYTF. The CDR3 bases are TGTGCCAGTAGTACGGGACAGGGAAGAGTTGGCTACACCTTC.

The genes are TRBV2 and TRBJ1-1; maybe TRBD1 (5 bases). The CDR3 loop spans 13 amino acids. The germline V gene encodes CDR1 SNHLY and CDR2 FYNNEI. Trimming pared 4 bases from V and 2 bases from J, leaving 8 bases between. CDR3 protein: CASSGQFNTEAFF. The DNA for the CDR3 is TGTGCCAGCAGTGGACAGTTCAACACTGAAGCTTTCTTT.

This clone was counted once. V gene TRBV3-1 (or the pseudogene TRBV3-2) combines with J gene TRBJ1-2, with D uncertain. V lost 8 bases to trimming and J lost 6 bases, with 7 bases between them. Germline-derived CDR1 and CDR2 are LGHDT and YNNKEL (reference sequence). The CDR3 spans 10 residues. The CDR3 DNA follows: TGTGCCAGCTACTCAAATGGCTACACCTTC. Translation gives CASYSNGYTF.

In the case of this clone: Distinct nucleotide sequences in the sample also encode this CDR3. V is TRBV27 and J is TRBJ1-1; D might be TRBD1 (5 bases). There are 13 residues in the CDR3. CDR1 and CDR2 from the germline V gene are MNHEY and SMNVEV (reference sequence). The V end lost 0 bases, the J end lost 5 bases, and 7 bases lay between the germline ends. This CDR3 is CASSLSGGTEAFF. In DNA form, the CDR3 reads TGTGCCAGCAGTTTATCCGGGGGGACTGAAGCTTTCTTT.

The gene calls are TRBV2 and TRBJ1-1; 7 positions match TRBD1. Germline V gene lookup returns CDR1 SNHLY and CDR2 FYNNEI. This CDR3 spans 15 amino acids. V was pared by 6 bases and J by 5 bases, with 12 bases of the junction left unmatched. The CDR3 nucleotides are TGTGCCAGCAGCCCTCGGACAGGCGGAGATACTGAAGCTTTCTTT. As protein: CASSPRTGGDTEAFF.

The gene calls are TRBV5-1 and TRBJ2-5, with 7 bases fitting TRBD1. Germline V gene sequence: CDR1 SGHRS, CDR2 YFSETQ. The length of the CDR3 is 13 residues. V lost 4 bases, J lost 4 bases, and 4 bases stayed unmatched. The CDR3 sequence: CASSRDRSETQYF. CDR3 sequence (DNA): TGCGCCAGCAGCCGGGACAGATCAGAGACCCAGTACTTC.

The V and J genes are TRBV7-6 and TRBJ2-1; TRBD2 aligns across 8 bases. The length of the CDR3 is 17 residues. Germline CDR1 and CDR2: SGHVS and FNYEAQ. V dropped 4 bases and J dropped 7; count of bases not matched to a gene: 15. In DNA, the CDR3 is TGTGCCAGCAGCTACGCGCGGGGGGACCCGCAATGGAATGAGCAGTTCTTC. Protein product: CASSYARGDPQWNEQFF.

The chain couples TRBV5-1 to TRBJ2-3, with TRBD2 matching 8 bases. V lost 0 bases, J lost 12 bases, and 12 bases stayed unmatched. The CDR3 has 15 residues. Germline assignment: CDR1 SGHRS and CDR2 YFSETQ. In nucleotides, the CDR3 is TGCGCCAGCAGCTTGGCGGGCGGGAGGCCGTCATTACAGTATTTT. Translated: CASSLAGGRPSLQYF.

The chain combines TRBV29-1 with TRBJ1-3; 7 bases fit TRBD1. CDR1 SQVTM and CDR2 ANQGSEA come from the germline V gene. V lost 2 bases and J lost 0; bases outside the gene matches: 4. This CDR3 has 15 amino acids. CDR3 DNA: TGCAGCGTTGAATCTACAGGGGCCTCTGGAAACACCATATATTTT. Translated, it gives CSVESTGASGNTIYF.

This clone was seen a handful of times. The chain has TRBV2 and TRBJ1-6, with no clear D. The V and J ends lost 4 bases and 10 bases respectively, with 17 bases between them. The CDR3 consists of 15 residues. Germline CDR1 reads SNHLY; CDR2 reads FYNNEI. CDR3 loop: CASSVPRGGSSPLHF. The CDR3 DNA reads as TGTGCCAGCAGTGTCCCCAGAGGAGGCAGCTCACCCCTCCACTTT.

The gene calls are TRBV28 and TRBJ2-1; 7 bases align to TRBD2. Germline values: CDR1 MDHEN, CDR2 SYDVKM. This CDR3 contains 12 residues. The V segment lost 4 bases and the J segment 10 bases; nucleotides outside the gene matches: 4. This CDR3 is CASSSAGYEQFF. CDR3 coding DNA: TGTGCCAGCAGTTCAGCGGGGTACGAGCAGTTCTTC.

The rearrangement joins TRBV14 to TRBJ1-6; D possibly corresponds to TRBD1 (5 bases). The CDR3 is made up of 17 amino acids. CDR1 is SGHDN and CDR2 is FVKESK in the germline V gene. With 0 bases removed from V and 0 bases from J, the gap between germline ends came to 9 bases. Here the CDR3 DNA reads TGTGCCAGCAGCCAAGATCAGGGAAGCTCCTATAATTCACCCCTCCACTTT. It encodes CASSQDQGSSYNSPLHF.